The rows below give T cell receptor beta chains drawn from one sample of a study of shared clonotypes between healthy human individuals. Repertoires were generated with immunoSEQ multiplex PCR, while TCRdb's copy carries only in-frame clones and drops some. The repertoire holds 300,000 to 400,000 clones, less than 75% seen once, with roughly 10% in the top ten. Sequencing was done on a sample of memory CD4+ T cells sorted from blood. The origin of the receptors is a man aged 25 to 40 in good health. Each CDR3 is given with its conserved first and last residue. The order of the fields is CDR3 protein, CDR3 DNA, CDR3 length, V gene, clone size, J gene, D gene. A D gene is named only where the DNA matches it firmly. Size values are once, few and many counts, or a class for expanded clones, and some rows have none.

CDR3 protein: CASSYPLPKDQPQHF
CDR3 DNA: TGTGCCAGCAGCTACCCCCTCCCTAAAGATCAGCCCCAGCATTTT
CDR3 length: 15
V gene: TRBV7-9
clone size: NA
J gene: TRBJ1-5
D gene: NA

CDR3 protein: CASSPTNRDRGRSYEQYF
CDR3 DNA: TGTGCCAGCAGCCCCACGAATCGGGACAGGGGGCGTAGCTACGAGCAGTACTTC
CDR3 length: 18
V gene: TRBV11-2
clone size: NA
J gene: TRBJ2-7
D gene: TRBD1

CDR3 protein: CASSRNPDSSYEQYF
CDR3 DNA: TGTGCCAGCAGCCGGAACCCAGACAGCTCCTACGAGCAGTACTTC
CDR3 length: 15
V gene: TRBV11-2
clone size: few
J gene: TRBJ2-7
D gene: NA

CDR3 protein: CSVGLASSTDTQYF
CDR3 DNA: TGCAGCGTTGGTCTGGCCAGTAGCACAGATACGCAGTATTTT
CDR3 length: 14
V gene: TRBV29-1
clone size: NA
J gene: TRBJ2-3
D gene: NA

CDR3 protein: CASSQTADYGYTF
CDR3 DNA: TGCGCCAGCAGCCAGACAGCGGACTATGGCTACACCTTC
CDR3 length: 13
V gene: TRBV5-1
clone size: NA
J gene: TRBJ1-2
D gene: NA

CDR3 protein: CASSFGQVTSYEQYF
CDR3 DNA: TGTGCCAGCAGCTTCGGACAGGTAACATCCTACGAGCAGTACTTC
CDR3 length: 15
V gene: TRBV11-2
clone size: once
J gene: TRBJ2-7
D gene: TRBD1

CDR3 protein: CASSLELNYGYTF
CDR3 DNA: TGTGCCAGCAGCCTAGAGCTTAACTATGGCTACACCTTC
CDR3 length: 13
V gene: TRBV5-8
clone size: NA
J gene: TRBJ1-2
D gene: NA

CDR3 protein: CASSLARGSYNEQFF
CDR3 DNA: TGTGCCAGCAGCTTGGCCAGGGGGTCCTACAATGAGCAGTTCTTC
CDR3 length: 15
V gene: TRBV5-4
clone size: NA
J gene: TRBJ2-1
D gene: TRBD1

CDR3 protein: CASREGVTAEAFF
CDR3 DNA: TGTGCCAGCAGGGAAGGGGTTACGGCTGAAGCTTTCTTT
CDR3 length: 13
V gene: TRBV6-1
clone size: NA
J gene: TRBJ1-1
D gene: NA

CDR3 protein: CASSEGWDEQFF
CDR3 DNA: TGTGCCAGCAGCGAGGGGTGGGATGAGCAGTTCTTC
CDR3 length: 12
V gene: TRBV5-6
clone size: NA
J gene: TRBJ2-1
D gene: NA

CDR3 protein: CASSLAGGRKQETQYF
CDR3 DNA: TGCGCCAGCAGCTTGGCCGGGGGGCGGAAACAAGAGACCCAGTACTTC
CDR3 length: 16
V gene: TRBV5-1
clone size: NA
J gene: TRBJ2-5
D gene: NA

CDR3 protein: CASSWTSAPNTGELFF
CDR3 DNA: TGTGCCAGCAGCTGGACTAGCGCTCCGAACACCGGGGAGCTGTTTTTT
CDR3 length: 16
V gene: TRBV5-4
clone size: NA
J gene: TRBJ2-2
D gene: TRBD2

CDR3 protein: CAIHARVGYNEQYF
CDR3 DNA: TGTGCCATCCATGCTAGGGTCGGCTACAACGAGCAGTACTTC
CDR3 length: 14
V gene: TRBV25-1
clone size: NA
J gene: TRBJ2-7
D gene: NA

CDR3 protein: CASSQGQEDTQYF
CDR3 DNA: TGTGCCAGCTCACAGGGGCAAGAAGATACGCAGTATTTT
CDR3 length: 13
V gene: TRBV18
clone size: NA
J gene: TRBJ2-3
D gene: NA

CDR3 protein: CASSSTHSYEQYF
CDR3 DNA: TGTGCCAGCAGCTCGACACACTCCTACGAGCAGTACTTC
CDR3 length: 13
V gene: TRBV7-2
clone size: NA
J gene: TRBJ2-7
D gene: NA

CDR3 protein: CASSFSDRAHSEQYF
CDR3 DNA: TGTGCCAGCAGCTTTTCGGACAGGGCCCACTCCGAGCAGTACTTC
CDR3 length: 15
V gene: TRBV5-4
clone size: NA
J gene: TRBJ2-7
D gene: TRBD1

CDR3 protein: CASTDPRGRHEQYF
CDR3 DNA: TGTGCCAGTACCGACCCCCGGGGGCGACACGAGCAGTACTTC
CDR3 length: 14
V gene: TRBV19
clone size: NA
J gene: TRBJ2-7
D gene: NA

CDR3 protein: CAISDSGRGETQYF
CDR3 DNA: TGTGCCATCAGTGATAGTGGGAGAGGAGAGACCCAGTACTTC
CDR3 length: 14
V gene: TRBV10-3
clone size: NA
J gene: TRBJ2-5
D gene: NA

CDR3 protein: CASLTPAGGNQPQHF
CDR3 DNA: TGTGCCAGCCTAACTCCGGCGGGGGGCAATCAGCCCCAGCATTTT
CDR3 length: 15
V gene: TRBV28
clone size: NA
J gene: TRBJ1-5
D gene: NA

CDR3 protein: CASRADRGPNQPQHF
CDR3 DNA: TGTGCCAGCAGAGCAGACAGGGGGCCCAATCAGCCCCAGCATTTT
CDR3 length: 15
V gene: TRBV2
clone size: NA
J gene: TRBJ1-5
D gene: TRBD1

CDR3 protein: CAISEVASGRADTQYF
CDR3 DNA: TGTGCCATCAGTGAGGTGGCTAGCGGGAGAGCAGATACGCAGTATTTT
CDR3 length: 16
V gene: TRBV10-3
clone size: NA
J gene: TRBJ2-3
D gene: TRBD2

CDR3 protein: CAWRRMDRGDGYTF
CDR3 DNA: TGTGCCTGGAGGAGGATGGACAGGGGCGATGGCTACACCTTC
CDR3 length: 14
V gene: TRBV30
clone size: NA
J gene: TRBJ1-2
D gene: TRBD1

CDR3 protein: CASSYRAQGAGEKLFF
CDR3 DNA: TGTGCCAGCAGTTATAGGGCACAGGGGGCAGGTGAAAAACTGTTTTTT
CDR3 length: 16
V gene: TRBV6-6
clone size: NA
J gene: TRBJ1-4
D gene: TRBD1

CDR3 protein: CASSPAPAGVPAGELFF
CDR3 DNA: TGCGCCAGCAGCCCAGCCCCCGCAGGAGTCCCGGCCGGGGAGCTGTTTTTT
CDR3 length: 17
V gene: TRBV4-1
clone size: NA
J gene: TRBJ2-2
D gene: NA

CDR3 protein: CASSLGRGAYYEQYF
CDR3 DNA: TGTGCCAGCAGCCTAGGCAGGGGGGCTTACTACGAGCAGTACTTC
CDR3 length: 15
V gene: TRBV14
clone size: few
J gene: TRBJ2-7
D gene: NA

CDR3 protein: CASSLGISYGYTF
CDR3 DNA: TGTGCCAGTAGCCTTGGAATTTCCTATGGCTACACCTTC
CDR3 length: 13
V gene: TRBV19
clone size: NA
J gene: TRBJ1-2
D gene: NA

CDR3 protein: CASRGSQGVAGELFF
CDR3 DNA: TGTGCCAGCAGGGGAAGCCAGGGGGTTGCCGGGGAGCTGTTTTTT
CDR3 length: 15
V gene: TRBV7-9
clone size: once
J gene: TRBJ2-2
D gene: TRBD1

CDR3 protein: CASSVLYEQYF
CDR3 DNA: TGTGCCAGCAGTGTCCTATACGAGCAGTACTTC
CDR3 length: 11
V gene: TRBV6-1
clone size: NA
J gene: TRBJ2-7
D gene: NA

CDR3 protein: CATSPRRGAATYEQYF
CDR3 DNA: TGTGCCACCAGCCCCCGCCGGGGAGCGGCGACCTACGAGCAGTACTTC
CDR3 length: 16
V gene: TRBV15
clone size: NA
J gene: TRBJ2-7
D gene: NA

CDR3 protein: CASSLMGANTEAFF
CDR3 DNA: TGTGCCAGCAGCTTAATGGGGGCAAACACTGAAGCTTTCTTT
CDR3 length: 14
V gene: TRBV7-3
clone size: NA
J gene: TRBJ1-1
D gene: NA

CDR3 protein: CASRTGGRSGANVLTF
CDR3 DNA: TGTGCCAGCAGGACAGGGGGGAGGTCTGGGGCCAACGTCCTGACTTTC
CDR3 length: 16
V gene: TRBV10-3
clone size: NA
J gene: TRBJ2-6
D gene: TRBD1

CDR3 protein: CASSPGRGEYQETQYF
CDR3 DNA: TGTGCCAGCAGCCCGGGTCGGGGAGAGTACCAAGAGACCCAGTACTTC
CDR3 length: 16
V gene: TRBV11-3
clone size: NA
J gene: TRBJ2-5
D gene: NA

CDR3 protein: CASSHRGGNTIYF
CDR3 DNA: TGTGCCAGCAGCCACAGGGGGGGAAACACCATATATTTT
CDR3 length: 13
V gene: TRBV7-8
clone size: few
J gene: TRBJ1-3
D gene: TRBD1

CDR3 protein: CASTGTLGTYEQYF
CDR3 DNA: TGTGCCAGCACCGGGACCCTCGGAACCTACGAGCAGTACTTC
CDR3 length: 14
V gene: TRBV6-5
clone size: NA
J gene: TRBJ2-7
D gene: NA

CDR3 protein: CASSLAATQETQYF
CDR3 DNA: TGTGCCAGCTCACTAGCGGCCACCCAAGAGACCCAGTACTTC
CDR3 length: 14
V gene: TRBV18
clone size: NA
J gene: TRBJ2-5
D gene: NA

CDR3 protein: CASSSPGGPNYGYTF
CDR3 DNA: TGTGCCAGCAGTTCCCCCGGAGGTCCTAACTATGGCTACACCTTC
CDR3 length: 15
V gene: TRBV28
clone size: NA
J gene: TRBJ1-2
D gene: NA

CDR3 protein: CASTALRDWTNNEQFF
CDR3 DNA: TGTGCCAGCACTGCTCTCCGGGACTGGACGAACAATGAGCAGTTCTTC
CDR3 length: 16
V gene: TRBV28
clone size: NA
J gene: TRBJ2-1
D gene: NA

CDR3 protein: CSVGGQPNEKLFF
CDR3 DNA: TGCAGCGTTGGAGGGCAGCCGAATGAAAAACTGTTTTTT
CDR3 length: 13
V gene: TRBV29-1
clone size: few
J gene: TRBJ1-4
D gene: NA

CDR3 protein: CASSPPAVRVFF
CDR3 DNA: TGTGCCAGCAGTCCCCCCGCAGTTCGGGTTTTCTTT
CDR3 length: 12
V gene: TRBV28
clone size: NA
J gene: TRBJ1-1
D gene: NA

CDR3 protein: CASRLAGGTDNEQFF
CDR3 DNA: TGTGCCAGCAGATTAGCGGGAGGTACGGACAATGAGCAGTTCTTC
CDR3 length: 15
V gene: TRBV13
clone size: NA
J gene: TRBJ2-1
D gene: TRBD2